This T cell receptor beta chain was sequenced in a study of blood T cell repertoires in COVID-19. Study information: COVID-19 samples collected from the United States, Italy and Spain covered acute and convalescent phases. From T cells, B-cell-depleted T cells, or PBMCs came the material, which was cDNA or gDNA.

This clone was seen just once. In Seattle, patients joined the study during active infection and were tracked longitudinally. Measured with immunoSEQ multiplex PCR; TCRdb has only the in-frame clones, and not every one. The table shows more than 200,000 clones, with around 87% occurring only once. The V and J ends lost 0 bases and 8 bases respectively, with 16 bases between them. The CDR3 has 15 residues. Germline V gives CDR1 LGHDT, CDR2 YNNKEL (reference sequence). The sequencing sample was made of peripheral blood. The TCR comes from a woman aged 55-70 years with COVID-19, enrolled during active disease. V is TRBV3-1 (or the pseudogene TRBV3-2) and J is TRBJ1-2; tentative D call: TRBD1 (5 bases). The CDR3 here is CASSQDPSGLGGYTF. The DNA of the CDR3 is TGTGCCAGCAGCCAAGATCCTTCAGGGCTGGGGGGCTACACCTTC.